Below, 32 T cell receptor beta chains from the same sample are listed, as sequenced in a study of spatial heterogeneity in lung cancer. Each CDR3 protein gets one entry after TCRdb re-called the 5' RACE reads with MiXCR. The sample has roughly 30,000 distinct CDR3 sequences; roughly a tenth are singletons. Time point meaning: blood at routine non-recurrence follow-up after resection. Source: PBMCs, taken at follow-up. The receptors originated from a female donor with early-stage non-small cell lung cancer.

This clonotype was observed a few times. J is TRBJ2-1 and V is TRBV27; D remains unclear. In germline, CDR1 is MNHEY, CDR2 SMNVEV (reference sequence). V was pared by 2 bases and J by 2 bases, with 4 bases between. The CDR3 loop spans 13 amino acids. DNA of the CDR3: TGTGCCAGCAGTTTAGATGCCTACAATGAGCAGTTCTTC. It translates to CASSLDAYNEQFF.

As for this clonotype: Given a much more abundant clone one base away, this may be a read error. This rearrangement joins TRBV4-2 to TRBJ1-2; TRBD1 matches at 9 bases. Germline V gives CDR1 LGHNA, CDR2 YNFKEQ. The length of the CDR3 is 14 residues. With V trimmed by 4 bases and J by 4 bases, 4 bases remained unmatched. CDR3 protein: CASSPGQGTYGYTF. The DNA for the CDR3 is TGTGCCAGCAGCCCCGGACAGGGGACCTATGGCTACACCTTC.

In this sample, this clonotype turned up many times. This chain uses TRBV7-3 with TRBJ1-4, with 9 bases identical to TRBD1. This CDR3 region has 15 residues. CDR1 is SGHTA, CDR2 FQGTGA, per germline. The V segment lost 5 bases and the J segment 3 bases; nucleotides outside the gene matches: 4. CDR3 residues: CASSITGGSNEKLFF. The CDR3 bases are TGTGCCAGCAGCATTACAGGGGGCTCTAATGAAAAACTGTTTTTT. Together with reference TRBV7-3 and TRBJ1-4, the CDR3 gives the full variable domain: GAGVSQTPSNKVTEKGKYVELRCDPISGHTALYWYRQSLGQGPEFLIYFQGTGAADDSGLPNDRFFAVRPEGSVSTLKIQRTERGDSAVYLCASSITGGSNEKLFFGSGTQLSVL.

The V gene is TRBV4-1, the J gene TRBJ1-2, with D possibly matching TRBD1 (5 bases). CDR3 length: 14 residues. The germline V and J ends were trimmed by 1 base and 2 bases, with 8 bases remaining between them. Germline CDR1 is MGHRA and CDR2 is YSYEKL. The CDR3 DNA sequence: TGCGCCAGCAGCCAAGTAGGGGACAACTATGGCTACACCTTC. Residues: CASSQVGDNYGYTF.

This clonotype occurred many times. The V call is TRBV19, the J call TRBJ1-1, with D possibly TRBD1 on 6 matching bases. V lost 2 bases and J lost 6, with 13 bases in between. CDR3 length: 14 residues. CDR1 and CDR2 from the germline V gene are LNHDA and SQIVND (reference sequence). CDR3 residues: CASSINVRTAEAFF. The CDR3 DNA is TGTGCCAGTAGTATAAACGTGCGGACAGCTGAAGCTTTCTTT.

This clonotype was observed at least ten times. The CDR3 sequence: CAKGQGIYEQYF. The CDR3 DNA is TGCGCCAAGGGACAGGGGATCTACGAGCAGTACTTC. The J gene is TRBJ2-7, the V gene TRBV23-1, with 10 bases that match TRBD1. TRBV23-1 is treated as an ORF (open reading frame) with a function not yet certain. This CDR3 has 12 residues. The ends lost 10 bases at V and 3 bases at J; junction bases unmatched: 3.

Of note for this clonotype: One end of the junction is discordant with germline, which a read error may explain. The chain has TRBV28 and TRBJ2-7; D not certain. The CDR3 runs to 13 residues. CDR1 is MDHEN, CDR2 SYDVKM, per germline. The CDR3 coding sequence is TGTGCCACCAGTCCACCCCAACTCTACGAGCAGTACTTC. Protein product: CATSPPQLYEQYF.

This clonotype came up many times. The J gene is TRBJ1-1, the V gene TRBV29-1; a weak D match, TRBD1 (6 bases). Germline V lookup: CDR1 SQVTM, CDR2 ANQGSEA. This CDR3 region has 13 residues. Trimming left V 4 bases short and J 4 bases short, with 13 bases between. Here the CDR3 reads CSVVGGLGTEAFF. The CDR3 region has the DNA TGCAGCGTTGTTGGGGGGCTGGGCACTGAAGCTTTCTTT.

This clonotype came up a few times. The V gene is TRBV5-5, the J gene TRBJ1-2; D remains unclear. This CDR3 is built from 13 residues. Germline assignment: CDR1 SGHKS and CDR2 YYEKEE (reference sequence). With 5 bases removed from V and 4 bases from J, the gap between germline ends came to 12 bases. The CDR3 sequence is CASSLLGSYGYTF. The CDR3 bases are TGTGCCAGCAGTCTCTTAGGTAGCTATGGCTACACCTTC.

This clonotype occurred many times. The V gene is TRBV4-3, the J gene TRBJ1-6; tentatively, D is TRBD1 (5 bases). V was shortened by 1 base and J by 9 bases, with 7 bases between the two germline ends. This CDR3 has 13 residues. CDR1 LGHNA and CDR2 YSLEER come from the germline V gene. The CDR3 here is CASSQARGSPLHF. The DNA for the CDR3 is TGCGCCAGCAGCCAAGCTAGGGGTTCACCCCTCCACTTT.

The gene calls are TRBV7-2 and TRBJ1-3; no clear D. Germline V CDR1 and CDR2: SGHTA, FQGNSA. Trimming pared 6 bases from V and 6 bases from J, leaving 6 bases between. The CDR3 length is 11 residues. The CDR3 spells CASRRKNTIYF. The CDR3 bases are TGTGCCAGCAGACGAAAAAACACCATATATTTT.

This clonotype occurred many times. This chain joins TRBV24-1 and TRBJ2-1; a possible D gene is TRBD1 (5 bases). The germline V and J ends were trimmed by 11 bases and 8 bases, with 12 bases remaining between them. The CDR3 sequence is 11 residues long. Germline values: CDR1 KGHDR, CDR2 SFDVKD. The CDR3 sequence: CAISQGYEQFF. The CDR3 bases are TGTGCCATTTCCCAGGGATATGAGCAGTTCTTC.

This clonotype has at least ten counts. This chain uses TRBV3-1 with TRBJ2-7; TRBD2 matches at 11 bases. Looked up from germline, CDR1 is LGHDT and CDR2 is YNNKEL (reference sequence). CDR3 length: 17 residues. The V segment lost 4 bases and the J segment 1 base; nucleotides outside the gene matches: 9. CDR3 in amino acids: CASSPRTSGSPSYEQYF. For the CDR3, the DNA is TGTGCCAGCAGCCCCCGGACTAGCGGGTCCCCGTCCTACGAGCAGTACTTC.

The V call is TRBV5-1, the J call TRBJ2-1, with TRBD1 matching 7 bases. CDR1 is SGHRS and CDR2 is YFSETQ in the germline V gene. With V trimmed by 8 bases and J by 7 bases, 15 bases remained unmatched. CDR3 length: 15 residues. CDR3 residues: CASTLEGAGRNEQFF. CDR3 DNA: TGCGCCAGTACCCTTGAGGGGGCCGGTAGGAATGAGCAGTTCTTC.

At least ten counts were recorded for this clonotype. The CDR3 spells CASSRQGRGASYEQYF. CDR3 nucleotides: TGTGCCAGCAGCCGCCAGGGTAGGGGGGCTTCCTACGAGCAGTACTTC. The chain employs TRBV5-5 and TRBJ2-7, with D perhaps assigned TRBD1 or TRBD2 (6 bases each). CDR1 and CDR2 from the germline V gene are SGHKS and YYEKEE (reference sequence). Trimming shortened V by 4 bases and J by 1 base, and 18 bases separated the two germline ends. CDR3 length: 16 residues.

The chain carries TRBV9 and TRBJ2-7; D not resolved. V lost 2 bases and J lost 2, with 14 bases in between. Germline values: CDR1 SGDLS, CDR2 YYNGEE. The CDR3 loop spans 15 amino acids. CDR3 sequence reads: CASSVSDGMTYEQYF. CDR3 bases: TGTGCCAGCAGCGTCTCGGACGGAATGACCTACGAGCAGTACTTC.

This clonotype occurred many times. The V call is TRBV5-8, the J call TRBJ1-5; TRBD1 matches at 8 bases. Germline V gene lookup returns CDR1 SGHTS and CDR2 YDEGEE. There are 14 residues in the CDR3. After removal of 0 bases from V and 6 bases from J, the junction contained 2 bases not matched to a gene. CDR3 nucleotide sequence: TGTGCCAGCAGCTTGGGACAGGGGAGTCAGCCCCAGCATTTT. It is translated as CASSLGQGSQPQHF. Combining the CDR3 with reference TRBV5-8 and TRBJ1-5 gives the whole variable domain EAGVTQSPTHLIKTRGQQATLRCSPISGHTSVYWYQQALGLGLQFLLWYDEGEERNRGNFPPRFSGRQFPNYSSELNVNALELEDSALYLCASSLGQGSQPQHFGDGTRLSIL.

This clonotype occurred a few times. The rearrangement uses TRBV4-3 and TRBJ2-5; D is perhaps TRBD1 (6 bases). The CDR3 has 17 residues. V was pared by 1 base and J by 2 bases, with 17 bases between. CDR1 and CDR2 (germline): LGHNA, YSLEER. The CDR3 loop reads CASSQVSGTGWQETQYF. CDR3 sequence (DNA): TGCGCCAGCAGCCAAGTTTCCGGAACAGGGTGGCAAGAGACCCAGTACTTC.

This clonotype has a count of ten or more. The gene calls are TRBV3-1 and TRBJ1-6; perhaps TRBD1 as D (6 bases). Germline CDR1 and CDR2: LGHDT and YNNKEL (reference sequence). Trimming took off 1 base at V and 6 bases at J, with 13 bases between the two ends. CDR3 length: 16 residues. The CDR3 loop reads CASSQVPTGGNSPLHF. As DNA, the CDR3 is TGTGCCAGCAGCCAAGTCCCGACAGGCGGTAATTCACCCCTCCACTTT.

The chain couples TRBV5-4 to TRBJ2-3; tentative D call: TRBD2 (6 bases). This CDR3 is built from 14 residues. Germline CDR1 reads SGHNT; CDR2 reads YYREEE (reference sequence). The V end lost 4 bases, the J end lost 4 bases, and 13 bases lay between the germline ends. The CDR3 bases are TGTGCCAGCAGCCCCTGGTCGGGGGCAGATACGCAGTATTTT. It encodes CASSPWSGADTQYF.

The CDR3 DNA follows: TGCAGCGTCCTCCCCCGGGGAGAGAACATTCAGTACTTC. Residues: CSVLPRGENIQYF. This chain connects TRBV29-1 to TRBJ2-4, with D possibly matching TRBD2 (5 bases). This CDR3 has 13 residues. Germline CDR1 reads SQVTM; CDR2 reads ANQGSEA. Trimming removed 6 bases from V and 7 bases from J, with 16 bases in between.

V usage is TRBV2 and J usage is TRBJ2-3, with 10 bases aligning to TRBD2. Germline V gives CDR1 SNHLY, CDR2 FYNNEI. Trimming removed 7 bases from V and 4 bases from J; junction bases left unmatched: 8. The CDR3 sequence is 15 residues long. CDR3 in amino acids: CASTSPGLASDTQYF. The DNA for the CDR3 is TGTGCCAGCACCTCACCGGGACTAGCGTCAGATACGCAGTATTTT.

V gene TRBV21-1 combines with J gene TRBJ1-6; the D call TRBD1 from the table was never checked on the DNA. TRBV21-1 is tagged as a pseudogene. This CDR3 spans 17 amino acids. This CDR3 is CASSKEGTDKKSSPLHF. CDR3 bases: TGTGCCAGCAGCAAAGAGGGGACCGACAAAAAATCTTCACCCCTCCACTTT.

This chain links TRBV5-1 with TRBJ2-3, with D possibly matching TRBD2 (6 bases). Per the germline V gene, CDR1 is SGHRS and CDR2 is YFSETQ. CDR3 length equals 14 residues. V lost 0 bases and J 4 bases, leaving 9 bases between the germline ends. The DNA for the CDR3 is TGCGCCAGCAGCTTGGTGGGGGGTGCAGATACGCAGTATTTT. Translating it yields CASSLVGGADTQYF.

J is TRBJ1-1 and V is TRBV7-2; tentatively, D is TRBD1 (6 bases). This CDR3 contains 15 residues. V lost 1 base to trimming and J lost 1 base, with 10 bases between them. CDR1 and CDR2 from the germline V gene are SGHTA and FQGNSA. This chain's CDR3 is CASSLGPRGNTEAFF. CDR3 DNA: TGTGCCAGCAGCTTAGGTCCCAGGGGGAACACTGAAGCTTTCTTT. Variable domain in full (rest from reference TRBV7-2 and TRBJ1-1): GAGVSQSPSNKVTEKGKDVELRCDPISGHTALYWYRQSLGQGLEFLIYFQGNSAPDKSGLPSDRFSAERTGGSVSTLTIQRTQQEDSAVYLCASSLGPRGNTEAFFGQGTRLTVV.

This clonotype has at least ten counts. The chain is built from TRBV5-1 and TRBJ2-1, with D unclear. CDR3 size: 13 residues. V was shortened by 0 bases and J by 5 bases, with 6 bases between the two germline ends. Germline lookup yields CDR1 SGHRS and CDR2 YFSETQ. This CDR3 is CASSLGRDNEQFF. In DNA form, the CDR3 reads TGCGCCAGCAGCTTGGGTAGAGACAATGAGCAGTTCTTC.

The chain recombines TRBV28 with TRBJ1-6, with D tentatively TRBD1 (5 bases). The CDR3 is 14 amino acids. Germline V gene lookup returns CDR1 MDHEN and CDR2 SYDVKM. Trimming removed 1 base from V and 10 bases from J, with 11 bases in between. The CDR3 DNA follows: TGTGCCAGCAGTTTATTAGCAGGGAGATCACCCCTCCACTTT. It is translated as CASSLLAGRSPLHF.

Only a few counts were recorded for this clonotype. The junction differs from germline at one of its ends, possibly a read error. The chain combines TRBV7-7 with TRBJ2-1, with 7 bases fitting TRBD1. Germline CDR1 and CDR2: SSHAT and FNYEAQ (reference sequence). The CDR3 has 16 residues. CDR3 in DNA: TGTGCTAGCAGCTTAGCCCCCGGGACAGACTACAATGAGCAGTTCTTC. This gives the protein CASSLAPGTDYNEQFF. Full variable domain (missing parts from reference TRBV7-7 and TRBJ2-1): GAGVSQSPRYKVTKRGQDVTLRCDPISSHATLYWYQQALGQGPEFLTYFNYEAQPDKSGLPSDRFSAERPEGSISTLTIQRTEQRDSAMYRCASSLAPGTDYNEQFFGPGTRLTVL.

This clonotype was recorded at least ten times. V and J are TRBV6-5 and TRBJ2-7; TRBD2 matches at 15 bases. J lost 2 bases, V lost 6 bases, and 5 bases had no gene match. CDR1 and CDR2 (germline): MNHEY, SVGAGI. The CDR3 runs 16 residues. The CDR3 loop reads CASSHGTSGGTYEQYF. CDR3 nucleotide sequence: TGTGCCAGCAGCCACGGGACTAGCGGGGGGACCTACGAGCAGTACTTC.

This chain uses TRBV7-6 with TRBJ2-3; 11 bases fit TRBD1. The V segment lost 5 bases and the J segment 4 bases; nucleotides outside the gene matches: 11. The CDR3 covers 17 residues. Per the germline V gene, CDR1 is SGHVS and CDR2 is FNYEAQ. The CDR3 here is CASSDTGTGGRADTQYF. CDR3 bases: TGTGCCAGCAGCGACACCGGGACAGGGGGACGCGCAGATACGCAGTATTTT. Based on the CDR3 plus reference TRBV7-6 and TRBJ2-3, the full variable domain is GAGVSQSPRYKVTKRGQDVALRCDPISGHVSLYWYRQALGQGPEFLTYFNYEAQQDKSGLPNDRFSAERPEGSISTLTIQRTEQRDSAMYRCASSDTGTGGRADTQYFGPGTRLTVL.

A note on this clonotype: A much larger clone lies a single base off, so this may be a read error. This chain joins TRBV7-9 and TRBJ1-2, with D perhaps matching TRBD1 (6 bases). The CDR3 sequence is 14 residues long. The germline V gene encodes CDR1 SEHNR and CDR2 FQNEAQ (reference sequence). The CDR3 DNA follows: TGTGCCAGCAGCTCGTCCGGGACACTCTATGGCTACGCCTTC. This translates into CASSSSGTLYGYAF. Combining the CDR3 with reference TRBV7-9 and TRBJ1-2 gives the whole variable domain DTGVSQNPRHKITKRGQNVTFRCDPISEHNRLYWYRQTLGQGPEFLTYFQNEAQLEKSRLLSDRFSAERPKGSFSTLEIQRTEQGDSAMYLCASSSSGTLYGYAFGSGTRLTVV.

At least ten counts were recorded for this clonotype. The J gene is TRBJ2-7, the V gene TRBV27; D possibly corresponds to TRBD1 (6 bases). The V end was cut by 4 bases, the J end by 6 bases, with 13 bases between. The CDR3 is 13 amino acids. The germline V gene encodes CDR1 MNHEY and CDR2 SMNVEV (reference sequence). The CDR3, as DNA: TGTGCCAGCAGTTGGGTCAGGGGTCGCGAGCAGTACTTC. As protein: CASSWVRGREQYF.